One sample yielded the 6 T cell receptor beta chains listed below, sequenced in a study of T cells in Graves' hyperthyroidism and ophthalmopathy. Amplified TCR beta CDR3 regions came from RNA transcripts. The HTBI primer set served for first-round RT-PCR of the TCR CDR3. TCRdb redid the calling of the multiplex PCR reads with MiXCR, one entry per CDR3 protein. The table lists roughly 720,000 distinct CDR3 sequences, around a sixth of them singletons. Sequenced: blood. The source is a man aged 50-60 years with Graves' hyperthyroidism.

Only a few counts were recorded for this clonotype. The chain links TRBV29-1 to TRBJ2-7; a weak D match, TRBD2 (7 bases). In germline, CDR1 is SQVTM, CDR2 ANQGSEA. The CDR3 is 13 amino acids. The V and J ends lost 7 bases and 4 bases respectively, with 17 bases between them. The CDR3 spells CSAGEGVLYEQYF. In DNA, the CDR3 is TGCAGCGCCGGGGAGGGGGTGCTGTACGAGCAGTACTTC.

The rearrangement uses TRBV19 and TRBJ1-5; the D is unclear. Germline V gives CDR1 LNHDA, CDR2 SQIVND (reference sequence). The CDR3 has 13 amino acids. Trimming took 5 bases from V and 6 from J, leaving 11 bases between them. This chain's CDR3 is CASSGPGAQPQHF. Written as DNA, the CDR3 is TGTGCCAGTAGTGGCCCCGGCGCTCAGCCCCAGCATTTT.

The table lists this clonotype with a few counts. V gene TRBV7-9 combines with J gene TRBJ2-1, with 8 bases aligning to TRBD1. V dropped 5 bases and J dropped 0; count of bases not matched to a gene: 9. From germline, CDR1 is SEHNR and CDR2 FQNEAQ (reference sequence). The length of the CDR3 is 17 residues. This chain's CDR3 is CASSPTEGQVSYNEQFF. The CDR3 region has the DNA TGTGCCAGCAGCCCGACCGAGGGACAGGTCTCCTACAATGAGCAGTTCTTC. The full variable domain, rest sourced from reference TRBV7-9 and TRBJ2-1, is DTGVSQNPRHKITKRGQNVTFRCDPISEHNRLYWYRQTLGQGPEFLTYFQNEAQLEKSRLLSDRFSAERPKGSFSTLEIQRTEQGDSAMYLCASSPTEGQVSYNEQFFGPGTRLTVL.

The chain links TRBV20-1 to TRBJ2-7; possibly TRBD2 for D (5 bases). Germline CDR1 reads DFQATT; CDR2 reads SNEGSKA (reference sequence). CDR3 length: 13 amino acids. Deletions cut 3 bases from V and 2 bases from J, with 11 bases between. CDR3 protein: CSASPGSTYEQYF. As DNA, the CDR3 is TGCAGTGCTAGTCCGGGAAGTACCTACGAGCAGTACTTC.

This clonotype was counted only a few times. The chain uses TRBV28 and TRBJ2-1; 10 nucleotides agree with TRBD2. Trimming cost V 5 bases and J 10 bases; bases outside gene matches: 14. The CDR3 has 16 residues. Germline CDR1 MDHEN, CDR2 SYDVKM. CDR3 coding DNA: TGTGCCAGCAGTCCGAACCCCAGCGGGAGGGCCTCCGAGCAGTTCTTC. Residues: CASSPNPSGRASEQFF.

Only a few counts were recorded for this clonotype. V usage is TRBV20-1 and J usage is TRBJ1-5; 9 bases are a match to TRBD1. The V gene's germline CDR1 is DFQATT and CDR2 SNEGSKA (reference sequence). The junction had 13 bases not matched to a gene; V was cut back by 7 bases and J by 6 bases. The CDR3 is 15 residues long. DNA for the CDR3: TGCAGTGTCCCAATAAGACAGGGGGAGGGTCAGCCCCAGCATTTT. Translation gives CSVPIRQGEGQPQHF.